The present T cell receptor (beta chain) was sequenced within a study of cytomegalovirus exposure and HLA in healthy donors. At the level of the study: Researchers previously reported finding about 110 million unique TCR beta sequences from around 200 million T cells. Study observations and caveats: The authors enumerated around 150 TCR beta chains as linked to cytomegalovirus.

Primers: 60 Vbeta forward and 13 Jbeta reverse. Authors' data handling: There were about 80 million unique TCR beta chains by a later count, and about 11 million of them were shared. The table came from immunoSEQ multiplex PCR; TCRdb's copy has only in-frame clones and leaves some out. That table gives V, J and clone size, and the DNA gave D and trimming. Found here are approximately 100,000 clones, about 81% of them singletons; the top ten hold 9.5% to 13%. Germline lookup yields CDR1 LNHDA and CDR2 SQIVND (reference sequence). Losses at the gene ends were 6 bases for V and 4 bases for J; bases not matched to a gene: 6. CDR3 length equals 14 residues. Of note for this clone: The antigen remains undetermined.

The TCR comes from a man aged 18 to 29 in good health and CMV-seropositive. Sequenced input: PBMCs. The genes are TRBV19 and TRBJ2-1; 7 bases map to TRBD1. The CDR3: CASSPGQRYNEQFF. The CDR3 DNA reads TGTGCCAGTAGCCCGGGACAGAGATACAATGAGCAGTTCTTC.